This note documents a single TCR beta chain sequence. Its antigen is as yet unknown. The source of the sample is a study of graft-versus-host responses after intestinal transplantation. About the study: Transplant types were multivisceral, liver-intestinal, or isolated intestinal. Study outcomes and limitations: GvH clones detected in recipient marrow included some appearing first in ileum or blood.

Germline CDR1 SGHDT, CDR2 YYEEEE. The CDR3 length is 13 residues. V gave up 7 bases and J gave up 6 bases; unmatched junction bases: 10. Method: immunoSEQ multiplex PCR; TCRdb's copy keeps in-frame clones and lacks some. Among roughly 70,000 clones listed, about 80% were seen once. The receptor's source is a human donor who was the organ donor for an intestinal transplant. Sequences were derived from unstimulated CD4+ T cells sorted from spleen or lymph node cells, sampled before transplant. The chain has TRBV5-6 and TRBJ2-7, with 7 positions matching TRBD1. The CDR3 is CASRSPNRGEQYV. The CDR3 bases are TGTGCCAGCCGCTCCCCGAACAGGGGCGAGCAGTACGTC.